The clone carrying this T cell receptor beta chain was counted many times. Its cognate antigen is unknown. One junction end does not reproduce the germline sequence, and a read error may be involved. Each patient went into thyroid surgery without having received any treatment. The data are from a study of metastatic and nonmetastatic thyroid tumors. Background on the study: From malignant and benign thyroid patients, repertoires in blood and in tumor or nodule tissue were compared. Study conclusions and caveats: Reports indicated that malignant thyroid tumors showed significantly higher TCR beta diversity than benign nodules did, in blood and tumor.

Per the original methods: The authors used CDR3 differences across clinicopathological groups to build a distant-metastasis classifier for papillary thyroid cancer. TCRdb redid the clone calls on the PCR reads using MiXCR. It is TCRdb's table, rather than the study itself, that gives the V and J calls and clone size. The top ten clones hold 9% to 10% of a sample with about 42,000 clones, 12% of them seen once. Looked up from germline, CDR1 is SGHDN and CDR2 is FVKESK. There are 10 residues in the CDR3. Sequenced sample: blood. This receptor was obtained from a male donor with papillary thyroid cancer or a benign thyroid nodule (not recorded which). Some clones in this sample may be carry-over from other donors' samples. This chain connects TRBV14 to TRBJ2-1; D gene ambiguous. As DNA, the CDR3 is TGTGCCAGCAGCCAACAAGAGGAACTCTTC. Amino acids: CASSQQEELF.